The 3 T cell receptor beta chains below come from one sample, sequenced in a study of beta chain features in type 1 diabetes listed by TCRdb under 2018. The research as a whole found: A moderate but significant shortening of TCRB CDR3 length was observed in type 1 diabetes patients in all four CD4+ subsets.

Antigens of these TCRs are unknown. Receptor libraries were prepared by the immunoSEQ multiplex PCR assay. All of the isolated RNA was reverse transcribed with the High Capacity cDNA Reverse Transcription Kit, so expressed TCRB transcripts were sequenced. As stored in TCRdb, this immuneACCESS dataset retains in-frame rearrangements with V and J assigned. A fraction of the clones does not appear; measured against another copy, unresolved V genes explain less than half of the discrepancy, and the remainder lacks a known reason. The sample contains approximately 600,000 clones, 9.5% to 15% of them found a single time. The ten largest clonotypes hold more than 0.095% of the sample. The sample consisted of naive CD4+ T cells from blood. The sample's cell subset or site label is to be understood as: true naive CD4+ T cells. The receptors shown here come from a man aged 25-40 years with type 1 diabetes.

This clone has just a few counts. As DNA, the CDR3 is TGTGCCAGTTCCACCGGGACGCAAACCTACGAGCAGTACTTC. Encoded protein: CASSTGTQTYEQYF. The chain is built from TRBV19 and TRBJ2-7; tentatively, D is TRBD1 or TRBD2 (5 bases each). The length of the CDR3 is 14 residues. The V gene's germline CDR1 is LNHDA and CDR2 SQIVND (reference sequence). V was cut by 8 bases and J by 2 bases, with 16 bases left in between.

The V and J genes are TRBV6-5 and TRBJ2-1; no reliable D call. This CDR3 has 16 residues. V shed 4 bases and J shed 8 bases, with 21 bases lying between them. Germline loops: CDR1 MNHEY, CDR2 SVGAGI. The CDR3 spells CASSLVASPQIHEQFF. The CDR3, as DNA: TGTGCCAGCAGTTTAGTGGCGAGCCCCCAGATCCATGAGCAGTTCTTC.

This clone was seen only a few times. V usage is TRBV29-1 and J usage is TRBJ1-2; no reliable D call. This CDR3 has 12 amino acids. Germline-derived CDR1 and CDR2 are SQVTM and ANQGSEA. V lost 4 bases to trimming and J lost 4 bases, with 10 bases between them. The CDR3 sequence is CSVVGLPYGYTF. CDR3 in DNA: TGCAGCGTTGTCGGGCTGCCCTATGGCTACACCTTC. Using reference TRBV29-1 and TRBJ1-2 for the parts outside the CDR3, the full variable domain is SAVISQKPSRDICQRGTSLTIQCQVDSQVTMMFWYRQQPGQSLTLIATANQGSEATYESGFVIDKFPISRPNLTFSTLTVSNMSPEDSSIYLCSVVGLPYGYTFGSGTRLTVV.